The present T cell receptor beta chain was sequenced within a study of cytomegalovirus exposure and HLA in healthy donors. Study summary: The approximately 110 validation repertoires and the approximately 630 first-cohort repertoires shared a platform, a later analysis reported.

The CDR3 has 14 amino acids. V gave up 10 bases and J gave up 4 bases, with 16 bases separating them. Germline-derived CDR1 and CDR2 are MNHNS and SASEGT. Assay used: immunoSEQ multiplex PCR; TCRdb lists only in-frame clones, some missing. There are 150,000 to 200,000 clones in the sample; 86% occur only once, and about 1.5% lies in the top ten. Broader study findings: Cytomegalovirus status was reportedly diagnosed by the classifier with high specificity and sensitivity. A few CMV-associated chains proved CMV antigen-specific in vitro. According to the study, 160 or so TCR beta chains were cytomegalovirus-associated.

As for this clone: No antigen is known for it.

This chain joins TRBV6-1 and TRBJ2-2; D might be TRBD1 (5 bases). This clonotype originated in a young woman in good health and CMV-seronegative. Sequencing was carried out using PBMCs. CDR3 in DNA: TGTGCCACCTTGACAGAGAGACCCACCGGGGAGCTGTTTTTT. Translation gives CATLTERPTGELFF.